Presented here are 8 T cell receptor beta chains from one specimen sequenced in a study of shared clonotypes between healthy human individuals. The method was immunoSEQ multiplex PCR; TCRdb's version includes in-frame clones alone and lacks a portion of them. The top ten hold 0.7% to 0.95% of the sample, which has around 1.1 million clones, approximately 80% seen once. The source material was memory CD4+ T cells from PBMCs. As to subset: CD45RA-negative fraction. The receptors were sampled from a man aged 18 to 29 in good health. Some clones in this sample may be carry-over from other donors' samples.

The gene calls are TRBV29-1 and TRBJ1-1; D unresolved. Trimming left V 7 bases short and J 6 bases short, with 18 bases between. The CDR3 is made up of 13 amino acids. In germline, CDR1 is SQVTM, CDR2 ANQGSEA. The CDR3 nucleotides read TGCAGCGGGATCAGAGGTTCCCTCCCTGAAGCTTTCTTT. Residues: CSGIRGSLPEAFF. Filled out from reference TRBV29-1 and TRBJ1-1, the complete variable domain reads SAVISQKPSRDICQRGTSLTIQCQVDSQVTMMFWYRQQPGQSLTLIATANQGSEATYESGFVIDKFPISRPNLTFSTLTVSNMSPEDSSIYLCSGIRGSLPEAFFGQGTRLTVV.

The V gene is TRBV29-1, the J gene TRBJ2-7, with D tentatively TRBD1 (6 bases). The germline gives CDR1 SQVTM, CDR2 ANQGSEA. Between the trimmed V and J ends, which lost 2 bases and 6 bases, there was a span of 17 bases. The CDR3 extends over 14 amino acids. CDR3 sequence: CSVEPGQPLGEQYF. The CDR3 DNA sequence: TGCAGCGTTGAACCAGGACAGCCCCTGGGCGAGCAGTACTTC.

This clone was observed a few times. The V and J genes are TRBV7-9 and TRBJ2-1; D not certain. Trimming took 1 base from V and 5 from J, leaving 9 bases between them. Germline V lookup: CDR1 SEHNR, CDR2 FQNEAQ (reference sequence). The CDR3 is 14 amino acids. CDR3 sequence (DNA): TGTGCCAGCAGCTTAGTAGCAGGTAACAATGAGCAGTTCTTC. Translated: CASSLVAGNNEQFF.

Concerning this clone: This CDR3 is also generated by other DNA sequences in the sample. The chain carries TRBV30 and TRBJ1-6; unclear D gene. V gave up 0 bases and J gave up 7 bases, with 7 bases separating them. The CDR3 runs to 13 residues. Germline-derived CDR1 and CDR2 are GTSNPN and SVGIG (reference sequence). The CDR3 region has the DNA TGTGCCTGGAGTGTCACGGGGAATTCACCCCTCCACTTT. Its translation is CAWSVTGNSPLHF.

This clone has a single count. The CDR3 coding sequence is TGCGCCAGCAGCTGGGGCCCGGGGTCGGCCACTGAAGCTTTCTTT. It codes for CASSWGPGSATEAFF. V is TRBV5-1 and J is TRBJ1-1, with TRBD1 as a possible D gene (5 bases). V was shortened by 3 bases and J by 4 bases, with 16 bases between the two germline ends. CDR1 and CDR2 from the germline V gene are SGHRS and YFSETQ. This CDR3 has 15 amino acids.

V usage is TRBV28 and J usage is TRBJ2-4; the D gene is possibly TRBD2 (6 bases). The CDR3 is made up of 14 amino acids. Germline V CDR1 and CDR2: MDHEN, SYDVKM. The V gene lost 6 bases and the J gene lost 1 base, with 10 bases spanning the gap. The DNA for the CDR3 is TGTGCCAGCAGCCCCGGGAGTGCCAAAAACATTCAGTACTTC. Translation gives CASSPGSAKNIQYF.

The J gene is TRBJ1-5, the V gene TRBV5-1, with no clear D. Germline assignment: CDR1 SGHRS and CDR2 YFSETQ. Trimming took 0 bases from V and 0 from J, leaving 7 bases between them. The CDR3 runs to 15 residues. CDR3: CASSLVPNSNQPQHF. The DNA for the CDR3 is TGCGCCAGCAGCTTGGTTCCGAATAGCAATCAGCCCCAGCATTTT.

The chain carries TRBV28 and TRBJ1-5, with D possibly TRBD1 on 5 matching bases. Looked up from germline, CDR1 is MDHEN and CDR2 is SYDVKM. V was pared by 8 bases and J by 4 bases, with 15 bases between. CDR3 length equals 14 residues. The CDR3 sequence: CASGQGWGNQPQHF. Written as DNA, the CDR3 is TGTGCCAGCGGGCAGGGATGGGGGAATCAGCCCCAGCATTTT.